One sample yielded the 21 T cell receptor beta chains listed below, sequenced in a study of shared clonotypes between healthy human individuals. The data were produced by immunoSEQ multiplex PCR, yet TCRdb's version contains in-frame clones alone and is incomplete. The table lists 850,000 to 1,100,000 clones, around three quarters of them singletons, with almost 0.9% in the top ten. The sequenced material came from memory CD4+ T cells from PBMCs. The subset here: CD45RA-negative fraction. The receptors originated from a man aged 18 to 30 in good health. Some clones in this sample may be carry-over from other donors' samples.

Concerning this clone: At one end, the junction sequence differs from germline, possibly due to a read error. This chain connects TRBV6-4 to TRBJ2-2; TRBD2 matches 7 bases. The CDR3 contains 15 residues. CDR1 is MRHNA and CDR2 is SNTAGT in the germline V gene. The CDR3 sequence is CASSDSWGGTEELFF. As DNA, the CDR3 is TGTGCCAGCAGTGACTCTTGGGGAGGGACCGAGGAGCTGTTTTTT.

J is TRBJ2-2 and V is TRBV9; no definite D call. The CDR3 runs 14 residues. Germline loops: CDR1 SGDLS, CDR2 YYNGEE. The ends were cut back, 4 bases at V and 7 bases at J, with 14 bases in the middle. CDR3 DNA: TGTGCCAGCAGCCCCCAAGGCGCAGACGGGGAGCTGTTTTTT. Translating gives CASSPQGADGELFF.

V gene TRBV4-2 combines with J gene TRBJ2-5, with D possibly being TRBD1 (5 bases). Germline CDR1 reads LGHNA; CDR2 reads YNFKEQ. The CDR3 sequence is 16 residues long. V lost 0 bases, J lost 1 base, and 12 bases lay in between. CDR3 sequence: CASSQEVQAIQETQYF. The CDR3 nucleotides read TGTGCCAGCAGCCAAGAGGTACAGGCGATCCAAGAGACCCAGTACTTC.

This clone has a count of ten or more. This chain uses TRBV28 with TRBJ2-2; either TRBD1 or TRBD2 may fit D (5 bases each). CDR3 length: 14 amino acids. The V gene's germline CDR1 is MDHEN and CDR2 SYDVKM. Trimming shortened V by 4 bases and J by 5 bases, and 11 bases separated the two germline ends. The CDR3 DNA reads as TGTGCCAGCAGTTCCGGGACGGCTACCGGGGAGCTGTTTTTT. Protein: CASSSGTATGELFF.

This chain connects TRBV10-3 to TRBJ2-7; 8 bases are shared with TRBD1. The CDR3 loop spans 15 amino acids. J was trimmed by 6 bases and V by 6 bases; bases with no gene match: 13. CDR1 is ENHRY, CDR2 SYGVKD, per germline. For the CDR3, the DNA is TGTGCCATCAGCCGAAGTCCGGGACAGGCGGGCGAGCAGTACTTC. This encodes CAISRSPGQAGEQYF.

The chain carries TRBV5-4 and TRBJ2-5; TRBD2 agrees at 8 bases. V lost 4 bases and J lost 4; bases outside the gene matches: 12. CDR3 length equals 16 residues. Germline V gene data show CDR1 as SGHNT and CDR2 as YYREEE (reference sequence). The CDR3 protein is CASSPRSGGPGETQYF. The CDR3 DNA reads TGTGCCAGCAGCCCCAGGTCGGGAGGGCCGGGAGAGACCCAGTACTTC.

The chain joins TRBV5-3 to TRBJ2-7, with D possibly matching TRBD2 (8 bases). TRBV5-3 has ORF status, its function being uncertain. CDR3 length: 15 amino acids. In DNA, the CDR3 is TGTGCCAGAGGAGCTTTGTTCAGGGGGACTAGGTCTTTGATAGTC. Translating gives CARGALFRGTRSLIV.

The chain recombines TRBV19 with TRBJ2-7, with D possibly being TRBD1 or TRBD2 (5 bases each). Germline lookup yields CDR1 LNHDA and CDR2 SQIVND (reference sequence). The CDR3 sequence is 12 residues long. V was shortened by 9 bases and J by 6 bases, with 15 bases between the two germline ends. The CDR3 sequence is CASRGRGGEQYF. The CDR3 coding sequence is TGTGCCAGCCGCGGCCGGGGCGGCGAGCAGTACTTC. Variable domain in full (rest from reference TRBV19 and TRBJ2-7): DGGITQSPKYLFRKEGQNVTLSCEQNLNHDAMYWYRQDPGQGLRLIYYSQIVNDFQKGDIAEGYSVSREKKESFPLTVTSAQKNPTAFYLCASRGRGGEQYFGPGTRLTVT.

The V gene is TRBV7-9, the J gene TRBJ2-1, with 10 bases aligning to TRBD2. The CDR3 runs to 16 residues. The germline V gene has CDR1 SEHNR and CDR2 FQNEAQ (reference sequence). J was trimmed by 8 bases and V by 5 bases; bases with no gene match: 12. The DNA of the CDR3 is TGTGCCAGCAGCCAAGCGGCTAGCGGGAGTTTCCATGAGCAGTTCTTC. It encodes CASSQAASGSFHEQFF.

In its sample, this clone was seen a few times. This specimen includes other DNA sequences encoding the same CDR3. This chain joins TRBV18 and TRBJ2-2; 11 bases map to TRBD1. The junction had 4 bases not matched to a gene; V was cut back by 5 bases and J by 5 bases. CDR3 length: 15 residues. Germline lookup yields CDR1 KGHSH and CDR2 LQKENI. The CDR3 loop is CASSSGTGGTGELFF. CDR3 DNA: TGTGCCAGCTCATCGGGGACAGGGGGAACCGGGGAGCTGTTTTTT.

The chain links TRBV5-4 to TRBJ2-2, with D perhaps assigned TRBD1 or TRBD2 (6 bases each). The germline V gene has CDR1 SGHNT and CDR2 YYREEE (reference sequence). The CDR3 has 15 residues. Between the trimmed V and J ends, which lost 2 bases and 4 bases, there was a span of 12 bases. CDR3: CASSLPGAGTGELFF. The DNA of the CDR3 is TGTGCCAGCAGCTTACCGGGGGCTGGCACCGGGGAGCTGTTTTTT.

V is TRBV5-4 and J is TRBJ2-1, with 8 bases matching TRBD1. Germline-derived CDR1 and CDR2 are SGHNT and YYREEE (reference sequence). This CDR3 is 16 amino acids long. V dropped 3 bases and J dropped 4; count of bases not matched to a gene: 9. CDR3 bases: TGTGCCAGCAGCTCCTCAAGACAGGGGCAATACAATGAGCAGTTCTTC. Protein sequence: CASSSSRQGQYNEQFF.

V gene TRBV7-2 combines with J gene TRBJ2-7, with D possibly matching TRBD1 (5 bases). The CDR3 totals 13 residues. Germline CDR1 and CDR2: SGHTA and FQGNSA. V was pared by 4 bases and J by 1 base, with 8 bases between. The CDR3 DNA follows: TGTGCCAGCAGCTCTCCAGGGTCCTACGAGCAGTACTTC. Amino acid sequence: CASSSPGSYEQYF.

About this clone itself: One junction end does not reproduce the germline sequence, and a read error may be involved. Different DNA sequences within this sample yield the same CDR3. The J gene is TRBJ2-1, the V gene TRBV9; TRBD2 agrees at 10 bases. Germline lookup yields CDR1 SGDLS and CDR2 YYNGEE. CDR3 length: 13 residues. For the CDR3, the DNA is TGTGCCAGTAGCGGGAGGCCCTACAATGAGCAGTTCTTC. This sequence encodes CASSGRPYNEQFF.

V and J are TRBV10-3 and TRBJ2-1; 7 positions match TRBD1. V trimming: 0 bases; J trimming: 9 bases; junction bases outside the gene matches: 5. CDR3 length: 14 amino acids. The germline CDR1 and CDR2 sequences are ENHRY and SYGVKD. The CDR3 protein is CAISESQGRLEQFF. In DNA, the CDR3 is TGTGCCATCAGTGAGTCACAGGGGCGGCTTGAGCAGTTCTTC.

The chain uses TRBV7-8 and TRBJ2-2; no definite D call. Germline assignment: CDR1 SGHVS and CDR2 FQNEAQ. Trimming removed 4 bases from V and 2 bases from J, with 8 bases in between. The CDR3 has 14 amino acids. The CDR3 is CASSYSSNTGELFF. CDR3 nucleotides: TGTGCCAGCAGCTACAGTTCAAACACCGGGGAGCTGTTTTTT. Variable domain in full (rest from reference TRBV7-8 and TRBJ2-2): GAGVSQSPRYKVAKRGQDVALRCDPISGHVSLFWYQQALGQGPEFLTYFQNEAQLDKSGLPSDRFFAERPEGSVSTLKIQRTQQEDSAVYLCASSYSSNTGELFFGEGSRLTVL.

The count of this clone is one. The CDR3 sequence: CASSSSPSGANVLTF. CDR3 DNA: TGCGCCAGCAGCTCCTCTCCCTCTGGGGCCAACGTCCTGACTTTC. The chain couples TRBV5-1 to TRBJ2-6; no reliable D call. The CDR3 sequence is 15 residues long. V gave up 3 bases and J gave up 0 bases, with 7 bases separating them. Germline CDR1 reads SGHRS; CDR2 reads YFSETQ.

CDR3 nucleotides: TGCACCAGCAGCCAAGAAGAGAGAAAGTACAATGAGCAGTTCTTC. Translating gives CTSSQEERKYNEQFF. The chain uses TRBV1 and TRBJ2-1; the table's D call of TRBD2 was not tested on the DNA. TRBV1 is a known pseudogene. The CDR3 is 15 amino acids.

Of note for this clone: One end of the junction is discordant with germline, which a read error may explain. The CDR3 bases are TGTGCCAGCAGATTAGTGGGGGGCACTGAAGCTTTCTTT. Translating gives CASRLVGGTEAFF. This chain links TRBV7-9 with TRBJ1-1, with D perhaps TRBD1 (5 bases). CDR3 length: 13 amino acids. CDR1 and CDR2 from the germline V gene are SEHNR and FQNEAQ (reference sequence).

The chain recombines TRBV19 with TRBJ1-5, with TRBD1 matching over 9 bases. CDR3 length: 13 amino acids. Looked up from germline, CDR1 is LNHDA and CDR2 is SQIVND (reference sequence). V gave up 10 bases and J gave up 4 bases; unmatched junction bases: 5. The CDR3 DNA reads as TGTGCCACCCGGACAGGGGAAAATCAGCCCCAGCATTTT. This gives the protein CATRTGENQPQHF.

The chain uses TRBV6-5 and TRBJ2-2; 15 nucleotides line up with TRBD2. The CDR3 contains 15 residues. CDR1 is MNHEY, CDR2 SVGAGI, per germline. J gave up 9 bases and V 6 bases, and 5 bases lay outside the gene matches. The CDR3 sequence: CASRPGLAGGRELFF. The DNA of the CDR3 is TGTGCCAGCAGACCCGGACTAGCGGGGGGGCGGGAGCTGTTTTTT.